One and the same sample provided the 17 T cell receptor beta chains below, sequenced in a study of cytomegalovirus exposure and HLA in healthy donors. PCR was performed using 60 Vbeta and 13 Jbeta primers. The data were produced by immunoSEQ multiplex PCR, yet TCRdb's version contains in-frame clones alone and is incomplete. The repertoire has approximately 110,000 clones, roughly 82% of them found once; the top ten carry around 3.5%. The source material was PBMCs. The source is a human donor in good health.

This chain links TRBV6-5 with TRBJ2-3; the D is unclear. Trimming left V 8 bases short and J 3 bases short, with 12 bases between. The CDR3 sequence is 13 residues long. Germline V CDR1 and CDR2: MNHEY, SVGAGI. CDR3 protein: CASGDPQTDTQYF. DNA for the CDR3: TGTGCCAGCGGAGACCCGCAGACAGATACGCAGTATTTT.

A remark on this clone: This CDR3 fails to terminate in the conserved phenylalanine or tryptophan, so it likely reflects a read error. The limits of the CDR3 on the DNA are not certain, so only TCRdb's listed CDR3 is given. CDR3 region: CASSELLAGGGIL. V gene TRBV21-1 combines with J gene TRBJ2-2; the table gives TRBD2 as D, unverified against the DNA. TRBV21-1 is a pseudogene locus. Ends included, the CDR3 has 13 residues.

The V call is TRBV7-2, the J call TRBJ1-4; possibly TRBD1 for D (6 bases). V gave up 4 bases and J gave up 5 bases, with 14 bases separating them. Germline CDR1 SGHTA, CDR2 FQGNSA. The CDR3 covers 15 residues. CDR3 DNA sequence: TGTGCCAGCAGCTCGCAGACAGGTCTCAATGAAAAACTGTTTTTT. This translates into CASSSQTGLNEKLFF. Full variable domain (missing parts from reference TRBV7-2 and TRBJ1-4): GAGVSQSPSNKVTEKGKDVELRCDPISGHTALYWYRQSLGQGLEFLIYFQGNSAPDKSGLPSDRFSAERTGGSVSTLTIQRTQQEDSAVYLCASSSQTGLNEKLFFGSGTQLSVL.

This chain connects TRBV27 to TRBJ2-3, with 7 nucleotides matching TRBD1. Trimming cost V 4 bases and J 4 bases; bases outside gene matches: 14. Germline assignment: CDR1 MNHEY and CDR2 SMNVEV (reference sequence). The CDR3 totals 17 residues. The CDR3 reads CASSSILTGSPPDTQYF. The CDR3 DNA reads TGTGCCAGCAGTTCGATCCTGACAGGGTCCCCCCCAGATACGCAGTATTTT.

The CDR3 sequence is CASSLGQTGGYTF. The CDR3 DNA follows: TGTGCCAGCAGTTTAGGACAGACTGGAGGCTACACCTTC. The chain couples TRBV28 to TRBJ1-2; D is possibly TRBD1 (6 bases). Germline CDR1 MDHEN, CDR2 SYDVKM. With 2 bases removed from V and 8 bases from J, the gap between germline ends came to 12 bases. The CDR3 covers 13 residues.

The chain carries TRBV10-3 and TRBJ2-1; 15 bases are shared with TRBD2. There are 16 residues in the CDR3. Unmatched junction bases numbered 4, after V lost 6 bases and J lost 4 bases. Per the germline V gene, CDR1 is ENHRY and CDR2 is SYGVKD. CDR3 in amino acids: CAISLGLAGGYNEQFF. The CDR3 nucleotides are TGTGCCATCAGCCTCGGACTAGCGGGAGGGTACAATGAGCAGTTCTTC.

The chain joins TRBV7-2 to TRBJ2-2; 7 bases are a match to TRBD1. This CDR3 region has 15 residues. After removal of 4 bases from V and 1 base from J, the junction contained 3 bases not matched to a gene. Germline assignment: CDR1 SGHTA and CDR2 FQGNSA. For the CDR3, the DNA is TGTGCCAGCAGCTCCTGGGACAGGAACACCGGGGAGCTGTTTTTT. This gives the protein CASSSWDRNTGELFF.

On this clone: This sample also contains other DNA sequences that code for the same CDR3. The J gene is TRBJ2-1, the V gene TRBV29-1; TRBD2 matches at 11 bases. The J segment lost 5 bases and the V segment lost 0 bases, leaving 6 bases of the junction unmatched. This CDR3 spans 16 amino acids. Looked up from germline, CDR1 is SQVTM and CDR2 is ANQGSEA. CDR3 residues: CSVEDRKLAGDNEQFF. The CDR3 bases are TGCAGCGTTGAAGATCGGAAACTAGCGGGAGACAATGAGCAGTTCTTC.

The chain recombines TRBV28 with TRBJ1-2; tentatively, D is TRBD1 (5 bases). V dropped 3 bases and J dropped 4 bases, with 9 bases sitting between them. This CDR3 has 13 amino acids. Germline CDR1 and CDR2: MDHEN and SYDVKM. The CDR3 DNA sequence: TGTGCCAGCAGTTTCCGGGGGTTCTATGGCTACACCTTC. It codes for CASSFRGFYGYTF.

The CDR3 bases are TGTGCCAGCGGCAGCAGGGGTCCTCGTATAGATACGCAGTATTTT. As protein: CASGSRGPRIDTQYF. The gene calls are TRBV21-1 and TRBJ2-3; the tabulated D call, TRBD1, remains unverified against the DNA. TRBV21-1 is a known pseudogene. The CDR3 runs to 15 residues.

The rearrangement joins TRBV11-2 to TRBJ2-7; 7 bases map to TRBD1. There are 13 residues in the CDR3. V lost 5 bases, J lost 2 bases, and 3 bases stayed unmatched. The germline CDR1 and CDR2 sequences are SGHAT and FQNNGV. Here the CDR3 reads CASSPDRAYEQYF. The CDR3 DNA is TGTGCCAGCAGCCCCGACAGGGCCTACGAGCAGTACTTC.

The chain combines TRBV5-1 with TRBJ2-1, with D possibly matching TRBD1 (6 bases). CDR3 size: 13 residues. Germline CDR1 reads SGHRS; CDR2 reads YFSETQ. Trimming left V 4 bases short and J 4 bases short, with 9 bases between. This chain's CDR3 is CASSPTGYNEQFF. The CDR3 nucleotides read TGCGCCAGCAGCCCAACAGGGTACAATGAGCAGTTCTTC.

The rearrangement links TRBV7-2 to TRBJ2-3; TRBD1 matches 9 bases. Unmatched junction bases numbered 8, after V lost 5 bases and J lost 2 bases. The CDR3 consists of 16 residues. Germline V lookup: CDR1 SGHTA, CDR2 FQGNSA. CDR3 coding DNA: TGTGCCAGCAGCCAGGGGGGACAGGGCCTCACAGATACGCAGTATTTT. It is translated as CASSQGGQGLTDTQYF.

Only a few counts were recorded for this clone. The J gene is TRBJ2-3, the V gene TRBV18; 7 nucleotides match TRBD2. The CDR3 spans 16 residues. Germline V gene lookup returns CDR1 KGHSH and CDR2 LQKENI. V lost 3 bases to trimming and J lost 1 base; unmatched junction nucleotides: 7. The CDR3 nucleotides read TGTGCCAGCTCACCGACCAGCGGGAAGGGCACAGATACGCAGTATTTT. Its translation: CASSPTSGKGTDTQYF.

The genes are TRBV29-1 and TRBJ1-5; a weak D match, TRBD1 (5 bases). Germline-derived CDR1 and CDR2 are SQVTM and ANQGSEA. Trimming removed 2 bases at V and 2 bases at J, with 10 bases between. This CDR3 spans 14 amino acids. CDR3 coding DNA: TGCAGCGTTGAACTGGGGGGGGGCAATCAGCCCCAGCATTTT. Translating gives CSVELGGGNQPQHF. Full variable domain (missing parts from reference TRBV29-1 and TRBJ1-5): SAVISQKPSRDICQRGTSLTIQCQVDSQVTMMFWYRQQPGQSLTLIATANQGSEATYESGFVIDKFPISRPNLTFSTLTVSNMSPEDSSIYLCSVELGGGNQPQHFGDGTRLSIL.

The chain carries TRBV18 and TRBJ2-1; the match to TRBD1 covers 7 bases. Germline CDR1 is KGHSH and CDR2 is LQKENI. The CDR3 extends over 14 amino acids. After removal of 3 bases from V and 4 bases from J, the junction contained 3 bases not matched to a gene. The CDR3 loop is CASSPEGQYNEQFF. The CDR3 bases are TGTGCCAGCTCACCCGAGGGACAGTACAATGAGCAGTTCTTC.

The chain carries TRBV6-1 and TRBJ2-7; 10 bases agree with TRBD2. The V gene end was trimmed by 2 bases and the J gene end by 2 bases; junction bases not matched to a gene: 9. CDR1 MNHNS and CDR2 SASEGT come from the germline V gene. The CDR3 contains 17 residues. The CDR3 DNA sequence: TGTGCCAGCAGTGAATTCCCCGGGACTAGCGTAACCTACGAGCAGTACTTC. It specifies CASSEFPGTSVTYEQYF.